The clone carrying this T cell receptor (beta chain) is labeled as medium-sized. In a library made to pick up alpha chains, this beta chain is a stray read with a size that means little. Trimming pared 3 bases from V and 3 bases from J, leaving 8 bases between. The CDR3 consists of 14 residues. CDR1 KGHDR and CDR2 SFDVKD come from the germline V gene. The sample is drawn from a study of spatial heterogeneity in lung cancer. Indicated time point: blood at routine non-recurrence follow-up after resection. TCRdb reprocessed the 5' RACE reads with MiXCR, giving one entry per CDR3 protein. This table has about 200 distinct CDR3 sequences, approximately 45% appearing once.

The sample was PBMCs, taken at follow-up. J is TRBJ2-1 and V is TRBV24-1; perhaps TRBD1 as D (5 bases). This receptor was identified in a male donor with early-stage non-small cell lung cancer. The CDR3 DNA follows: TGTGCCACCAGTGATGCAGGGAACTACAATGAGCAGTTCTTC. Translating gives CATSDAGNYNEQFF.